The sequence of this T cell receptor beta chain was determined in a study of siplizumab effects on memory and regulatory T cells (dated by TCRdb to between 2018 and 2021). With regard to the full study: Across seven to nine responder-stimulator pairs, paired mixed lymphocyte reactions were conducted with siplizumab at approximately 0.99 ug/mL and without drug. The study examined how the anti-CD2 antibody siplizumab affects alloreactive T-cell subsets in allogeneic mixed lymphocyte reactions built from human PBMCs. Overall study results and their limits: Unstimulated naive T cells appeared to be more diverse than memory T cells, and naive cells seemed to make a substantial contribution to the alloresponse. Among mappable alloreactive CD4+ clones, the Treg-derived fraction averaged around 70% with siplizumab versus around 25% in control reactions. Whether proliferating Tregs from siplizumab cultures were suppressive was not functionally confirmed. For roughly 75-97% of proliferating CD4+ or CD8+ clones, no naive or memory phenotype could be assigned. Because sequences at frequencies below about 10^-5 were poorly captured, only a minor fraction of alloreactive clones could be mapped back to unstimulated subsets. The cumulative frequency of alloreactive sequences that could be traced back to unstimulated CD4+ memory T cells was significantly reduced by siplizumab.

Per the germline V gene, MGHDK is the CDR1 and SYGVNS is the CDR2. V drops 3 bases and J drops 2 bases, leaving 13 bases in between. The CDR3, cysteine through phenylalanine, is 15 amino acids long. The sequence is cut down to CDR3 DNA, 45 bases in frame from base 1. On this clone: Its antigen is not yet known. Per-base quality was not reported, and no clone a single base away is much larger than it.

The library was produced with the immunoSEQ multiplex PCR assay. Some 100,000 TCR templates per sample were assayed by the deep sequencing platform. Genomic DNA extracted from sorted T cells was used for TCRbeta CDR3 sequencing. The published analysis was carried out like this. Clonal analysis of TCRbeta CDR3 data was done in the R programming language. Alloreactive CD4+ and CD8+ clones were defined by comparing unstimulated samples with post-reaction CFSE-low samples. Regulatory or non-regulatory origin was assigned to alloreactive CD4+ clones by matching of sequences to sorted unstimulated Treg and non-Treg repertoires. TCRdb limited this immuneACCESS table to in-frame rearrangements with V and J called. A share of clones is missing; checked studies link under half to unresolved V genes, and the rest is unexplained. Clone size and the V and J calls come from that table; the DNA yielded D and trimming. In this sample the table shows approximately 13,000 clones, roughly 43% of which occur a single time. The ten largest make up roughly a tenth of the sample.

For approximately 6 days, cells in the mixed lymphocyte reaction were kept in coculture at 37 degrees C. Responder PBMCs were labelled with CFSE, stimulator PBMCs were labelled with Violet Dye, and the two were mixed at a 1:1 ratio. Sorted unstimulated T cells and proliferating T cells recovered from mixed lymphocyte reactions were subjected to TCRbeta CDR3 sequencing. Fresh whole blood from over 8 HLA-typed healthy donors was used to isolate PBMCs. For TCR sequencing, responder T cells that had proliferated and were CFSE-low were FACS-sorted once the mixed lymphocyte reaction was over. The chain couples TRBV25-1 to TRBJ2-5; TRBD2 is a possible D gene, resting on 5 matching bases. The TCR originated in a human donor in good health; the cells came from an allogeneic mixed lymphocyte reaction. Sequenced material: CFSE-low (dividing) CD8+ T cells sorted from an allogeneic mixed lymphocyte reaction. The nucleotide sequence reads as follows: TGTGCCAGCAGTGAGGGAGCGCAGATACAAGAGACCCAGTACTTC. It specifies CASSEGAQIQETQYF.